This T cell receptor beta chain derives from a study of T cells after yellow fever vaccination (dated by TCRdb to between 2018 and 2021). Regarding the complete study: Libraries from fractions with low cell numbers were prepared with the SMART-Seq v4 Ultra Low Input RNA kit. Two healthy male donors, one aged 18 to 30 and one aged 30 to 40 years, made up the cohort. To follow T-cell clones before and after both primary and booster YFV17D yellow fever vaccination, bulk TCR alpha and beta repertoires underwent longitudinal sequencing. Bulk PBMC replicates and cell subsets were isolated from blood drawn at multiple timepoints before and after both primary and secondary immunization.

The sequencer listed for this sample is Illumina NovaSeq 6000. TCR cDNA was made using 5'RACE template switching, a step that added a universal primer site and unique molecular identifiers. Priming for cDNA synthesis came from both the TCR alpha and TCR beta constant segments. Libraries were amplified in two PCR steps, with sample barcodes and sequencing adapters added in the second step. Sequencing of the libraries was done on either Illumina HiSeq 2500 (2x100 bp) or NovaSeq (2x150 bp). In the original analysis: MIGEC handled demultiplexing of reads and collapsing into UMI consensus sequences, while MiXCR performed V(D)J alignment. Using edgeR on replicate PBMC samples, clonotypes were called vaccine-responding if FDR was below 0.01 and the log2 fold change was above 5 up to day 15. Each bulk clonotype was labeled CD4 or CD8 based on which sequenced repertoire, CD4 or CD8, contained the clonotype at higher abundance. TCRdb took the public reads, trimmed them with fastp at Q25, ran MiXCR for clone calling and kept in-frame beta chains. Each CDR3 protein gets just one entry, which takes the most common genes and DNA from the rows behind it. The V and J calls and clone size come from TCRdb's table, not from the authors' own analysis. The sample includes some 390,000 distinct CDR3 sequences, with approximately 18% observed a single time. Of the sample, about a sixth falls within the top ten clones.

Concerning this clonotype itself: Its target antigen remains unknown. It has no much larger one-base neighbor in the sample; base qualities were not kept.

Trimming at the junction amounts to 1 base on V and 2 bases on J, and the germline ends lie 7 bases apart. The CDR3 runs 13 amino acids, cysteine and phenylalanine included. Solely the CDR3 DNA is kept, with 39 bases framed from the first base. CDR1 and CDR2 (DFQATT, SNEGSKA) derive from the germline V gene (reference sequence). In light of the paper, this sample's treatment or condition label describes: live attenuated yellow fever vaccine strain. At each blood-draw timepoint, two biological replicates of bulk PBMCs were obtained. A standard Ficoll-Paque protocol was used to isolate PBMCs from peripheral blood. TriZol was used to extract RNA from bulk PBMCs, CD4 and CD8 fractions, and dextramer-positive and dextramer-negative fractions. Results the study describes overall, beyond this receptor: After the booster, most of the clones that had expanded following primary vaccination were detected again (approximately 95% of CD4 and around nine tenths of CD8), which suggests that memory was broadly maintained. Compared with the primary T-cell response, the secondary T-cell response was faster but weaker, reaching its peak on day 5 rather than on day 15. Only a couple of donors were included in the study, so the extent to which the findings can be generalized is limited. A small share of clonotypes occurred in both CD4 and CD8 compartments, likely arising from convergent recombination. Because abundant contaminating clonotypes from the bulk population could be contained in FACS-sorted repertoires, computational filtering was required.

This chain is built from TRBV20-1 and TRBJ2-3; no D gene call is confident. Specimen: PBMCs, collected before the yellow fever booster vaccination. This receptor was identified in a man aged 18 to 29 who received the YFV17D yellow fever vaccine. The nucleotide sequence is given as TGCAGTGCTAGAGGGGTATCCACAGATACGCAGTATTTT. Its product reads: CSARGVSTDTQYF.